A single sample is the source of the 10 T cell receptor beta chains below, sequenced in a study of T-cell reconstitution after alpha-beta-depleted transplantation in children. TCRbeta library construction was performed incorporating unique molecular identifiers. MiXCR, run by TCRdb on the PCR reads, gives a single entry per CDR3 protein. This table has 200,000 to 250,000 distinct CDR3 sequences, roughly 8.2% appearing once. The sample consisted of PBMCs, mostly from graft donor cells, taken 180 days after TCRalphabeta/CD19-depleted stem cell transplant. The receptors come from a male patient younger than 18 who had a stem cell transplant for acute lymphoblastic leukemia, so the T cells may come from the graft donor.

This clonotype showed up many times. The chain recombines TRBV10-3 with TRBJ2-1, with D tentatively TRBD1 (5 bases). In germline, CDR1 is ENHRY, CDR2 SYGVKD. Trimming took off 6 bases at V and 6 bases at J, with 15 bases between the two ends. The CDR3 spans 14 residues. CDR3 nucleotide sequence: TGTGCCATCAGCGCCCAAGTCCAGGGCAATGAGCAGTTCTTC. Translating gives CAISAQVQGNEQFF.

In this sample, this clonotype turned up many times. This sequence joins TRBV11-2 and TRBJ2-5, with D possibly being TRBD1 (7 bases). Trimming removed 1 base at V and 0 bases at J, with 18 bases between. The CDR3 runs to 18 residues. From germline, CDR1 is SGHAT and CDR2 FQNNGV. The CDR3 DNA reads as TGTGCCAGCAGCTTAGTCTCAGGGGGGACCGGGAACCAAGAGACCCAGTACTTC. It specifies CASSLVSGGTGNQETQYF. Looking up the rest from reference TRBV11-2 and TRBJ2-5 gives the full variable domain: EAGVAQSPRYKIIEKRQSVAFWCNPISGHATLYWYQQILGQGPKLLIQFQNNGVVDDSQLPKDRFSAERLKGVDSTLKIQPAKLEDSAVYLCASSLVSGGTGNQETQYFGPGTRLLVL.

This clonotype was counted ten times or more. The CDR3 sequence is CASSLARGLAGELFF. Written as DNA, the CDR3 is TGTGCCAGCAGCTTAGCGCGGGGGTTAGCTGGGGAGCTGTTTTTT. V and J are TRBV7-2 and TRBJ2-2; 7 positions match TRBD2. This CDR3 is built from 15 residues. J was trimmed by 8 bases and V by 0 bases; bases with no gene match: 6. Germline V gene lookup returns CDR1 SGHTA and CDR2 FQGNSA.

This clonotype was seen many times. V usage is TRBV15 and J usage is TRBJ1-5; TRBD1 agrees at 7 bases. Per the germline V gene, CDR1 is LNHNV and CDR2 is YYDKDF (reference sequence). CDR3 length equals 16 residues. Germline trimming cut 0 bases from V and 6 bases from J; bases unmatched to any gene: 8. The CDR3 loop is CATSRDLDRVGQPQHF. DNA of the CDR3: TGTGCCACCAGCAGAGATCTCGACAGGGTGGGTCAGCCCCAGCATTTT.

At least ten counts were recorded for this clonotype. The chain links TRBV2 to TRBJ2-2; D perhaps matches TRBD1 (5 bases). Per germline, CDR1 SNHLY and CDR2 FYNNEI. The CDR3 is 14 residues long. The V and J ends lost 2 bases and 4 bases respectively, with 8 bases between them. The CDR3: CASSETGVTGELFF. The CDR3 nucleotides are TGTGCCAGCAGTGAAACAGGAGTCACCGGGGAGCTGTTTTTT.

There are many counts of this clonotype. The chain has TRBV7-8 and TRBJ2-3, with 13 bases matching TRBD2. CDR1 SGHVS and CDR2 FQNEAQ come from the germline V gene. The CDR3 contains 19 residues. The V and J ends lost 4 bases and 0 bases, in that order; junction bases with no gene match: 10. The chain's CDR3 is CASSYMGLAGHPSTDTQYF. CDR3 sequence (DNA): TGTGCCAGCAGCTACATGGGACTAGCGGGGCACCCGAGCACAGATACGCAGTATTTT.

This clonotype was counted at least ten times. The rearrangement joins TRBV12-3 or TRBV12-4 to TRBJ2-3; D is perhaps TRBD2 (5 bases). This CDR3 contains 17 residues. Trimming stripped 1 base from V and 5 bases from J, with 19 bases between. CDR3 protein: CASSLVRGKVEKDTQYF. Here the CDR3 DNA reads TGTGCCAGCAGTTTAGTTCGGGGTAAGGTGGAAAAAGATACGCAGTATTTT.

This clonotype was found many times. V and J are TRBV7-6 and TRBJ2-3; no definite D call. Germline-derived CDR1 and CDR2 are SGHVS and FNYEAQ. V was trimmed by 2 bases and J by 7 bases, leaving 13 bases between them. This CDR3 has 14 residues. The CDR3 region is CASSLIEGSNTQYF. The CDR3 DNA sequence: TGTGCCAGCAGCTTAATCGAAGGGTCAAATACGCAGTATTTT.

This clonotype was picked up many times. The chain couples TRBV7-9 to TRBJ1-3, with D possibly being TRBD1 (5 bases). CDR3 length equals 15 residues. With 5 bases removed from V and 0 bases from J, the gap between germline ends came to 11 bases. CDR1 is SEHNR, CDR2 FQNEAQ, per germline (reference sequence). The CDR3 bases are TGTGCCAGCAGCCCCCGGGACCTCTCTGGAAACACCATATATTTT. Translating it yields CASSPRDLSGNTIYF.

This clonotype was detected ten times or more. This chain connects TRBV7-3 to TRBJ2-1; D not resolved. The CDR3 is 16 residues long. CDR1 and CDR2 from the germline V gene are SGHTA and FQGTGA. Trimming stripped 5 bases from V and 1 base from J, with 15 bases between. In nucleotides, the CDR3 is TGTGCCAGCAGCCCCCAAGGCGCAATTTCCTACAATGAGCAGTTCTTC. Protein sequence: CASSPQGAISYNEQFF.